This T cell receptor beta chain was recorded in a study of T cells in Graves' hyperthyroidism and ophthalmopathy (dated 2019 in TCRdb). Study-level background: Peripheral blood was sampled at the time of initial diagnosis, prior to any treatment. Following sampling, methimazole starting at 30 mg daily was given to hyperthyroidism patients, and high-dose intravenous methylprednisolone was given to ophthalmopathy patients. A discovery cohort of about 96 patients, roughly 45 with Graves' ophthalmopathy and more than 55 with stable Graves' hyperthyroidism, was used to find distinguishing TCR V-J signatures. Prospective prediction of ophthalmopathy was tested in an independent validation cohort of some 19 hyperthyroidism patients and 17 patients who later progressed to ophthalmopathy. TCR Vbeta CDR3 sequencing of 135 peripheral blood samples (roughly 41 ophthalmopathy, over 70 hyperthyroidism and approximately 17 progressor patients) is reported in the paper. In about 6 Graves' hyperthyroidism patients, the study also compared T-cell repertoires from thyroid tissue with T-cell repertoires from blood. The roughly 94 discovery patients were randomly divided into training and test sets at a 7:3 ratio. Study-wide findings and limitations: In cross-validation, a model built on a 13 V-J signature told ophthalmopathy apart from stable hyperthyroidism with approximately 90% sensitivity and approximately 81% specificity, and in testing the same model reached 80%/75%. Sample size was not statistically predetermined, and blinding of investigators to group allocation was not performed. Most expanded thyroid clonotypes (frequency above 0.001) were also found in blood, which suggests that blood repertoires may mirror thyroid immune responses. In validation, the model predicted progression to ophthalmopathy with around 71% sensitivity and less than 80% specificity, a median of around six months before onset.

The CDR3 numbers 16 residues from cysteine through phenylalanine. Left in the record is the CDR3 DNA by itself, 48 bases read in frame from the first base. Trimming at the junction amounts to 5 bases on V and 4 bases on J, and the germline ends lie 21 bases apart. The hyperthyroidism patients were between 18 and 65 years old and newly diagnosed, with a disease duration of less than 2 months. Any patient with an uncontrolled infection, another autoimmune disease, pregnancy or lactation was excluded. Clinical symptoms, serum thyroxine and TRAb, thyroid ultrasound, and orbital computed tomography formed the basis for the diagnoses. For progressor patients, blood was drawn at the first diagnosis of hyperthyroidism, before any ophthalmopathy symptoms had appeared. PBMCs were isolated from about 9.1 ml of fresh peripheral blood by Ficoll-Paque density gradient centrifugation. Patients classed as progressors first received a Graves' hyperthyroidism diagnosis and then went on to develop ophthalmopathy during follow-up. Total RNA was extracted using Trizol reagent, and RNA quality was assessed on an Agilent 2100 Bioanalyzer.

This clonotype was seen repeatedly, ten times or more. Its antigen target is currently unknown. The sample holds no much larger clone one base away, and base qualities are not on file. The TCR beta CDR3 regions were amplified from the RNA transcripts. A first-round RT-PCR of the TCR CDR3 used the HTBI primer set with the Qiagen OneStep RT-PCR kit. A second multiplex PCR round built the libraries, followed by size selection and purification. The libraries were sequenced on an Illumina HiSeq2000 using paired-end 100 bp reads. As for the authors' bioinformatics: SOAPnuke was used to process the raw data, with reads discarded if the reads contained adapters or uncalled bases, had a mean Phred below 15, or lacked an exact constant-primer or identifier match. High-quality paired reads were merged with COPE v1.2.5, and unique nucleotide sequences were defined as clonotypes. Clonotypes were aligned to IMGT TRBV, TRBD and TRBJ reference segments using MiTCR v1.1. The analysis was restricted to V-J combinations with a frequency above 0.0001, which together covered roughly 99% of the repertoires. The TCS score was defined as the ratio of F50 (clonal expansion) to E x V (chaos), calculated using BLOSUM62-based TCRdist between CDR3 peptides within each V-J. Welch's t-statistics and random forest reduced roughly 530 V-J features to 10 to 15, which were used in a naive Bayes classifier (R e1071). Using fastp trimming at Q25 and MiXCR clonotype assembly, TCRdb reanalyzed the public sequencing data and kept in-frame beta chains. Each entry merges the rows of one CDR3 protein and shows their most common DNA and genes. TCRdb, not the authors, supplied the V and J calls. This sample holds under 350,000 distinct CDR3 sequences; approximately 12% were observed only once. In total, the top ten clones hold more than 7.5% of the sample.

This clonotype was obtained from a woman in her thirties with Graves' hyperthyroidism that later progressed to Graves' ophthalmopathy. Sequencing input: blood. The chain is made from TRBV12-3 or TRBV12-4 and TRBJ2-7; the D region is possibly TRBD1 or TRBD2, each matching across 6 bases. The CDR3 corresponds to CASSPLRWGAQYEQYF. The nucleotide sequence is TGTGCCAGCAGTCCGCTGAGGTGGGGGGCTCAATACGAGCAGTACTTC.